Each of the 3 T cell receptor beta chains below was sequenced from the same sample in a study of blood T cell repertoires in COVID-19. Sequencing used immunoSEQ multiplex PCR; TCRdb keeps in-frame clones, though not all of them. The table has approximately 270,000 clones, 70% to 90% seen once. Material: PBMCs or T cells enriched from blood (not recorded which). The receptors derive from a woman in her twenties or thirties who had recovered from COVID-19.

CDR3 amino acids: CSVALDRQTYGYTF. Written as DNA, the CDR3 is TGCAGCGTTGCCTTAGACAGGCAAACCTATGGCTACACCTTC. The V gene is TRBV29-1, the J gene TRBJ1-2; TRBD1 might be the D (6 bases). Trimming stripped 4 bases from V and 4 bases from J, with 16 bases between. The CDR3 is made up of 14 amino acids. Per the germline V gene, CDR1 is SQVTM and CDR2 is ANQGSEA.

Remarks on this clone: Additional DNA sequences in this sample encode the identical CDR3. The CDR3 spells CASSPQGNTEAFF. For the CDR3, the DNA is TGTGCCAGCTCACCTCAGGGGAACACTGAAGCTTTCTTT. V is TRBV18 and J is TRBJ1-1; D is perhaps TRBD1 (5 bases). The CDR3 extends over 13 amino acids. CDR1 is KGHSH and CDR2 is LQKENI in the germline V gene. The V end lost 3 bases, the J end lost 1 base, and 6 bases lay between the germline ends.

CDR3 sequence (DNA): TGTGCCAGCAGCACCCCCGGGGACAGAATTTATCCCACCTTC. It yields the protein CASSTPGDRIYPTF. This sequence joins TRBV7-6 and TRBJ1-2; TRBD1 matches at 7 bases. The CDR3 covers 14 residues. Germline assignment: CDR1 SGHVS and CDR2 FNYEAQ. The J segment lost 13 bases and the V segment lost 5 bases, leaving 16 bases of the junction unmatched.